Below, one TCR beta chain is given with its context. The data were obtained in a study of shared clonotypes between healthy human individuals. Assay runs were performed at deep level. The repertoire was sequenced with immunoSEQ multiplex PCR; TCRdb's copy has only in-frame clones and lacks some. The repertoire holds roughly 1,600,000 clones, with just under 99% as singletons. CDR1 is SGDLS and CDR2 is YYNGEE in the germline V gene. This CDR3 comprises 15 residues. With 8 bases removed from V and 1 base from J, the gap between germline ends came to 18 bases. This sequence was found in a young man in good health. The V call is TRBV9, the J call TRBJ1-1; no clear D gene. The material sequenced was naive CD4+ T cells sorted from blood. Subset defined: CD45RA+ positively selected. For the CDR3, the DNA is TGTGCCAGTAACCCCCGGGGAGTGGGGAACACTGAAGCTTTCTTT. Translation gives CASNPRGVGNTEAFF. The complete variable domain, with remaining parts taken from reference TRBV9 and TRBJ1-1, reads DSGVTQTPKHLITATGQRVTLRCSPRSGDLSVYWYQQSLDQGLQFLIQYYNGEERAKGNILERFSAQQFPDLHSELNLSSLELGDSALYFCASNPRGVGNTEAFFGQGTRLTVV.